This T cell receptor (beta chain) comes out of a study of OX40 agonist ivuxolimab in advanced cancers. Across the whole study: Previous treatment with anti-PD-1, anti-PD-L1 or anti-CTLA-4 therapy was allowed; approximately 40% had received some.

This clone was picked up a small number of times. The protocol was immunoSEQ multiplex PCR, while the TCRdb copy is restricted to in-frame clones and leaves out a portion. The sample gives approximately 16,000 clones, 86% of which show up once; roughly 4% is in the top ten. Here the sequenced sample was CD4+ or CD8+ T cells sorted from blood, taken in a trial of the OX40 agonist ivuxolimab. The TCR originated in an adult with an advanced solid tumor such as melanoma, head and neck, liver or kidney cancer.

CDR3 sequence reads: CASSTGQGRTQYF. The CDR3 coding sequence is TGTGCCAGCAGCACCGGACAGGGACGGACCCAGTACTTC. The chain links TRBV5-4 to TRBJ2-5; 8 bases fit TRBD1. V lost 4 bases, J lost 7 bases, and 6 bases stayed unmatched. CDR3 length: 13 amino acids. In germline, CDR1 is SGHNT, CDR2 YYREEE (reference sequence).